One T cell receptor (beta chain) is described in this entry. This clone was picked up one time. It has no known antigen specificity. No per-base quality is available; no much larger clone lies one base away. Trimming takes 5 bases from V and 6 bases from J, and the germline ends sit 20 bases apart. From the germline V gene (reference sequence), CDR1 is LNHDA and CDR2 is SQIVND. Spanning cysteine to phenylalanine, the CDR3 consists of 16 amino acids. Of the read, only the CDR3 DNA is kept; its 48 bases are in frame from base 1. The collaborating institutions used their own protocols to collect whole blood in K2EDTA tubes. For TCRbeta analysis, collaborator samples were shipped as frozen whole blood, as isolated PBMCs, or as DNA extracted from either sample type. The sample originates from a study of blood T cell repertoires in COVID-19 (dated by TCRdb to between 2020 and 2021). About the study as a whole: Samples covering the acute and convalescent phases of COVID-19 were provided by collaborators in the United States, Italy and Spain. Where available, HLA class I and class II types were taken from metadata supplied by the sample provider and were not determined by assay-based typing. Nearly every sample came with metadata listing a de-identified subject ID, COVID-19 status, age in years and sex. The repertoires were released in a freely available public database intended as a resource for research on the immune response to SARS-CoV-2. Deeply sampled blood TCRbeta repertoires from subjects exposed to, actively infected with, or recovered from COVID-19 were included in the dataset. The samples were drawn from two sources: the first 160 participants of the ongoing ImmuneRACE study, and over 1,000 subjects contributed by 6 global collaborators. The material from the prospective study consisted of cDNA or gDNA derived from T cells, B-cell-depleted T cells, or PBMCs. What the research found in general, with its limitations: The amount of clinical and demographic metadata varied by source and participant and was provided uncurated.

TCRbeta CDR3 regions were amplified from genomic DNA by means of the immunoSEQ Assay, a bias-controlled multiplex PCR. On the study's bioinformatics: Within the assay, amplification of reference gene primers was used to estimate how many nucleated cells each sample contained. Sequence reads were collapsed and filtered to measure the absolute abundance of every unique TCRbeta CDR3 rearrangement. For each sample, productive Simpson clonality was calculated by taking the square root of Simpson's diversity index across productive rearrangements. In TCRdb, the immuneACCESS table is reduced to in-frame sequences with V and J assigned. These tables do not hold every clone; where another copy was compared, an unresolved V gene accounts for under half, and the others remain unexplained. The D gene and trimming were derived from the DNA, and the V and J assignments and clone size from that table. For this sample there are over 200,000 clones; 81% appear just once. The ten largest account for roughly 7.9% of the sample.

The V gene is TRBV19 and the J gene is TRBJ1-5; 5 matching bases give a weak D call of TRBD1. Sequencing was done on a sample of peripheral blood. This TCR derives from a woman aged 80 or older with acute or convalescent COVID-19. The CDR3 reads CASSPNPQGGSQPQHF. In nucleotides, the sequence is TGTGCCAGTAGTCCCAATCCCCAGGGAGGGAGTCAGCCCCAGCATTTT.